Listed below are T cell receptor beta chains from one sample, sequenced in a study of T-cell reconstitution after alpha-beta-depleted transplantation in children. A single record per CDR3 protein comes from TCRdb applying MiXCR to the PCR reads. The sample lists about 120,000 distinct CDR3 sequences, 20% to 25% occurring once. The sample here was PBMCs, mostly from graft donor cells, taken 180 days after TCRalphabeta/CD19-depleted stem cell transplant. Receptors originate from a male patient aged 2 to 9 who had a stem cell transplant for chronic granulomatous disease, so the T cells may come from the graft donor. Both conserved end residues are part of each CDR3. A D gene is named only where the DNA matches it firmly. Clone size, where shown, is once, few, many, or a class for clones that have expanded.

J gene,V gene,clone size,D gene,CDR3 protein,CDR3 DNA
TRBJ2-5,TRBV28,-,-,CASSFWRKFEETQYF,TGTGCCAGCAGTTTTTGGCGGAAGTTCGAAGAGACCCAGTACTTC
TRBJ1-5,TRBV15,-,TRBD1,CATSDRDRGDNQPQHF,TGTGCCACCAGCGATAGGGACAGGGGGGACAATCAGCCCCAGCATTTT
TRBJ2-2,TRBV7-2,many,TRBD2,CASSGGGAPRTGELFF,TGTGCCAGCAGCGGCGGGGGGGCCCCTCGTACCGGGGAGCTGTTTTTT
TRBJ2-3,TRBV29-1,many,-,CSVGSTDTQYF,TGCAGCGTAGGAAGCACAGATACGCAGTATTTT
TRBJ1-5,TRBV5-4,-,TRBD1,CASSLQGSQPQHF,TGTGCCAGCAGCTTACAGGGGAGTCAGCCCCAGCATTTT
TRBJ2-1,TRBV11-3,few,-,CASSLGVWNEQFF,TGTGCCAGCAGCTTAGGAGTGTGGAATGAGCAGTTCTTC
TRBJ2-7,TRBV27,many,-,CASSLSGHWGVEQYF,TGTGCCAGCAGTTTATCTGGACATTGGGGGGTCGAGCAGTACTTC
TRBJ2-1,TRBV6-5,-,-,CASSYAPGGEQFF,TGTGCCAGCAGTTACGCGCCTGGGGGTGAGCAGTTCTTC
TRBJ2-1,TRBV12-3/TRBV12-4,-,-,CASSPVVGKGYNEQFF,TGTGCCAGCAGTCCCGTTGTGGGGAAAGGCTACAATGAGCAGTTCTTC
TRBJ2-5,TRBV21-1,-,-,CASSKEGYQETQYF,TGTGCCAGCAGCAAAGAGGGCTACCAAGAGACCCAGTACTTC
TRBJ1-1,TRBV7-8,-,-,CASSLALGTSNTEAFF,TGTGCCAGCAGCTTAGCTCTAGGCACCTCGAACACTGAAGCTTTCTTT
TRBJ2-2,TRBV12-3/TRBV12-4,many,-,CASSPRTGPGGELFF,TGTGCCAGCAGTCCGAGGACGGGTCCGGGCGGGGAGCTGTTTTTT
TRBJ2-2,TRBV21-1,many,-,CASSNRDQGSTGSGELFF,TGTGCCAGCAGCAACCGGGACCAGGGCAGCACGGGGTCCGGGGAGCTGTTTTTT
TRBJ2-7,TRBV18,-,TRBD2,CATRGLAGVFHEQYF,TGTGCCACCAGGGGACTAGCGGGAGTATTCCACGAGCAGTACTTC
TRBJ2-7,TRBV18,many,-,CASSPRRGYEQYF,TGTGCCAGCTCACCACGCAGGGGATACGAGCAGTACTTC
TRBJ2-7,TRBV20-1,-,-,CSAREVGGEQYF,TGCAGTGCTAGAGAGGTAGGGGGAGAGCAGTACTTC
TRBJ2-7,TRBV20-1,few,TRBD2,CSAGLAAYEQYF,TGCAGTGCTGGACTAGCTGCCTACGAGCAGTACTTC
TRBJ1-2,TRBV4-2,-,-,CASSQEGRGIGYTF,TGTGCCAGCAGCCAAGAAGGCAGGGGCATTGGCTACACCTTC
TRBJ1-1,TRBV12-3/TRBV12-4,-,TRBD1,CASSLSQGLYTEAFF,TGTGCCAGCAGTCTGTCACAGGGGTTGTACACTGAAGCTTTCTTT
TRBJ2-3,TRBV20-1,-,-,CSAKTRVADTQYF,TGCAGTGCTAAAACCAGAGTCGCAGATACGCAGTATTTT
TRBJ2-3,TRBV4-2,-,-,CASSPYLPVALNTQYF,TGTGCCAGCAGCCCCTATCTCCCGGTGGCTCTGAATACGCAGTATTTT
TRBJ2-6,TRBV5-1,many,-,CASSDPGPGANVLTF,TGCGCCAGCAGCGACCCGGGACCCGGGGCCAACGTCCTGACTTTC
TRBJ2-3,TRBV20-1,many,-,CSPDASGTASTDTQYF,TGCAGTCCAGACGCCTCGGGGACGGCTAGCACAGATACGCAGTATTTT
TRBJ2-7,TRBV5-6,few,-,CASHPTRSRYEQYF,TGTGCCAGCCATCCAACGCGGTCCCGGTACGAGCAGTACTTC
TRBJ2-7,TRBV5-6,few,-,CASRDSGTPIYEQYF,TGTGCCAGCAGGGACTCCGGGACTCCCATCTATGAGCAGTACTTC
TRBJ2-7,TRBV18,-,TRBD1,CASSPLGTGGWYEQYF,TGTGCCAGCTCACCACTAGGGACAGGGGGCTGGTACGAGCAGTACTTC
TRBJ2-7,TRBV7-2,many,-,CASSLAVGPTYEQYF,TGTGCCAGCAGCTTAGCGGTGGGCCCGACCTACGAGCAGTACTTC
TRBJ2-7,TRBV10-3,few,-,CAISGTQGDYEQYF,TGTGCCATCAGTGGGACACAGGGTGACTACGAGCAGTACTTC
TRBJ2-7,TRBV29-1,few,TRBD2,CSGLLAGANEQYF,TGCAGCGGCCTACTAGCGGGAGCTAATGAGCAGTACTTC